This TCR beta chain came from a study of T cells after yellow fever vaccination (dated 2019 in TCRdb). Some background on the complete study: The SMART-Seq v4 Ultra Low Input RNA kit was used to prepare libraries from fractions with low cell numbers. Bulk TCR alpha and beta repertoires were sequenced longitudinally to track T-cell clones before and after primary and booster YFV17D yellow fever vaccination. Two healthy male donors made up the cohort, one aged 18 to 29 years and the other aged 30 to 40 years. Blood was drawn at multiple timepoints before and after primary and secondary immunization, with bulk PBMC replicates and cell subsets isolated. Overall results and qualifications from the work: Because the study included only a couple of donors, the extent to which the findings can be generalized is limited. Most clones expanded after primary vaccination were re-detected after the booster (96% of CD4 and roughly 87% of CD8), suggesting broad memory maintenance. The secondary T-cell response was weaker than the primary response but faster, peaking on day 5 instead of day 15. Computational filtering was required because FACS-sorted repertoires could contain abundant contaminating clonotypes from the bulk population. A small fraction of clonotypes showed up in both the CD4 and CD8 compartments, probably as a result of convergent recombination.

This specimen's treatment or condition label, per the study, means: live attenuated yellow fever vaccine strain. A standard Ficoll-Paque protocol was used to isolate PBMCs from peripheral blood. CD4 and CD8 T-cell fractions were isolated with Dynabeads CD4 and CD8 positive selection kits. RNA was extracted with TriZol from bulk PBMCs, CD4 and CD8 fractions, and dextramer-positive and dextramer-negative fractions. TCR cDNA was synthesized by 5'RACE template switching, through which a universal primer site and unique molecular identifiers were introduced. Priming of cDNA synthesis was performed from both the TCR alpha and TCR beta constant segments. Library amplification involved two PCR steps, and the second step added sample barcodes and sequencing adapters. Sequencing of libraries was performed on Illumina HiSeq 2500 (2x100 bp) or NovaSeq (2x150 bp). The original pipeline was this. Demultiplexing of reads and collapsing into UMI consensus sequences were performed with MIGEC, and V(D)J alignment was carried out with MiXCR. Using edgeR on replicate PBMC samples, clonotypes were called vaccine-responding if FDR was below 0.01 and the log2 fold change was above 5 up to day 15. Each bulk clonotype was labeled CD4 or CD8 based on which sequenced repertoire, CD4 or CD8, contained the clonotype at higher abundance. TCRdb passed the public sequencing reads through fastp at Q25 and MiXCR, retaining productive beta sequences. Identical CDR3 protein sequences are pooled into one entry, listed with their most common genes and DNA. The V and J calls come from TCRdb's annotation, not from the publication. The sample table lists about 120,000 distinct CDR3 sequences, roughly 7.9% of them with a count of one. Together, the top ten hold approximately 2.7% of the sample.

CDR1 and CDR2 were assigned from the germline V gene as SGHTA and FQGNSA. From the cysteine up to the phenylalanine, the CDR3 has a length of 14 residues. Solely the CDR3 DNA is kept, with 42 bases framed from the first base. V and J lose 5 bases and 2 bases, and a span of 12 bases separates them. This clonotype was counted at least ten times. Its antigen is still unknown. No base quality information exists; no much larger clone differs at one position. The chain employs TRBV7-2 and TRBJ1-1; the D gene is perhaps TRBD1, on 6 matching bases. The source of this sequence is a man aged 18 to 30 who received the YFV17D yellow fever vaccine. The sequenced sample was CD4+ T cells sorted from PBMCs, obtained about 41 days after the first yellow fever vaccination. The bases are TGTGCCAGCAGCCCTCGGACAGCCAACACTGAAGCTTTCTTT. It is translated as CASSPRTANTEAFF.